These 15 T cell receptor beta chains originate from one sample sequenced in a study of OX40 agonist ivuxolimab in advanced cancers. Using immunoSEQ multiplex PCR, the repertoire was profiled, and TCRdb retains in-frame clones only, with some absent. The top ten hold over 0.65% of the sample, which has 98,000 or so clones, about 85% seen once. Sequences were derived from CD4+ or CD8+ T cells sorted from blood, sampled in a trial of the OX40 agonist ivuxolimab. The receptors derive from an adult with an advanced solid tumor such as melanoma, head and neck, liver or kidney cancer.

This sequence joins TRBV19 and TRBJ1-5; D not certain. Trimming cost V 6 bases and J 0 bases, with 9 bases left between them. There are 14 residues in the CDR3. Germline loops: CDR1 LNHDA, CDR2 SQIVND (reference sequence). This CDR3 is CASRDTHSNQPQHF. The CDR3 bases are TGTGCCAGTAGAGACACTCATAGCAATCAGCCCCAGCATTTT.

The CDR3: CASRATSDGEQFF. Here the CDR3 DNA reads TGCGCCAGCAGGGCTACTAGCGATGGTGAGCAGTTCTTC. V is TRBV5-1 and J is TRBJ2-1, with 7 nucleotides matching TRBD2. This CDR3 has 13 residues. Germline CDR1 is SGHRS and CDR2 is YFSETQ. The V segment lost 5 bases and the J segment 9 bases; nucleotides outside the gene matches: 8.

The V and J genes are TRBV5-1 and TRBJ2-5; TRBD1 matches at 8 bases. The germline CDR1 and CDR2 sequences are SGHRS and YFSETQ. The CDR3 loop spans 14 amino acids. V lost 3 bases to trimming and J lost 5 bases; unmatched junction nucleotides: 6. The CDR3 DNA reads TGCGCCAGCAGCTCGGGACAGGATTGGGAGACCCAGTACTTC. Translated, it gives CASSSGQDWETQYF.

The chain employs TRBV30 and TRBJ2-3; 10 nucleotides align to TRBD2. Germline CDR1 GTSNPN, CDR2 SVGIG (reference sequence). With V trimmed by 1 base and J by 6 bases, 7 bases remained unmatched. This CDR3 contains 15 residues. The CDR3, as DNA: TGTGCCTGGAGTGAGGGGCTAGCGGGAGTTGATACGCAGTATTTT. It encodes CAWSEGLAGVDTQYF.

The chain employs TRBV18 and TRBJ2-5; 9 bases map to TRBD2. J gave up 6 bases and V 3 bases, and 11 bases lay outside the gene matches. Germline lookup yields CDR1 KGHSH and CDR2 LQKENI. The CDR3 length is 16 residues. For the CDR3, the DNA is TGTGCCAGCTCACCGGGCGGGAGGGCCGGTTTAAAGACCCAGTACTTC. This sequence encodes CASSPGGRAGLKTQYF.

V usage is TRBV19 and J usage is TRBJ1-2; D unclear. The ends were cut back, 5 bases at V and 3 bases at J, with 7 bases in the middle. The V gene's germline CDR1 is LNHDA and CDR2 SQIVND (reference sequence). This CDR3 has 12 amino acids. DNA of the CDR3: TGTGCCAGTAGTTTGGCGGACTATGGCTACACCTTC. Translated, it gives CASSLADYGYTF.

The chain combines TRBV5-8 with TRBJ1-2; D is uncertain. The V gene lost 0 bases and the J gene lost 2 bases, with 8 bases spanning the gap. Germline V gives CDR1 SGHTS, CDR2 YDEGEE. CDR3 length equals 14 residues. CDR3 loop: CASSLGGGNYGYTF. CDR3 nucleotide sequence: TGTGCCAGCAGCTTGGGCGGAGGAAACTATGGCTACACCTTC.

V is TRBV19 and J is TRBJ2-1, with 11 nucleotides matching TRBD2. V shed 5 bases, J shed 2 bases, and the junction held 5 bases outside the gene matches. CDR1 and CDR2 (germline): LNHDA, SQIVND (reference sequence). The CDR3 is made up of 16 amino acids. CDR3 amino acids: CASSAASGRPYNEQFF. In DNA, the CDR3 is TGTGCCAGTAGTGCCGCTAGCGGGAGGCCCTACAATGAGCAGTTCTTC.

This clone was detected only a few times. The chain uses TRBV2 and TRBJ2-1; 7 bases line up with TRBD2. This CDR3 comprises 12 residues. The trim removed 5 bases at V and 10 bases at J, leaving 5 bases unmatched. Germline CDR1 reads SNHLY; CDR2 reads FYNNEI. CDR3 amino acids: CASSWTSIEQFF. DNA of the CDR3: TGTGCCAGCAGTTGGACTAGTATCGAGCAGTTCTTC.

The chain couples TRBV29-1 to TRBJ1-5, with 9 bases aligning to TRBD1. Germline assignment: CDR1 SQVTM and CDR2 ANQGSEA. Trimming took 7 bases from V and 7 from J; bases not matched to a gene: 8. The CDR3 contains 13 residues. CDR3 bases: TGCAGCGCCCTGGGACAGGGAGGACAGCCCCAGCATTTT. Translating it yields CSALGQGGQPQHF.

The chain has TRBV28 and TRBJ2-5, with 8 bases lining up with TRBD1. The germline V gene encodes CDR1 MDHEN and CDR2 SYDVKM. V lost 6 bases to trimming and J lost 2 bases; unmatched junction nucleotides: 5. This CDR3 contains 14 residues. CDR3 sequence: CASSSRQGQETQYF. CDR3 DNA sequence: TGTGCCAGCAGCTCCCGACAGGGGCAAGAGACCCAGTACTTC.

The chain uses TRBV30 and TRBJ1-1; tentatively, D is TRBD1 (6 bases). Germline CDR1 is GTSNPN and CDR2 is SVGIG (reference sequence). V lost 2 bases, J lost 4 bases, and 23 bases lay in between. The CDR3 has 17 residues. For the CDR3, the DNA is TGTGCCTGGAGTCCCCGAGGGGGGGGACCTGCGAGCACTGAAGCTTTCTTT. It translates to CAWSPRGGGPASTEAFF.

The CDR3 coding sequence is TGTGCCAGCAGCCAAGAACCCGTTTTCTATGGCTACACCTTC. Amino acids: CASSQEPVFYGYTF. J is TRBJ1-2 and V is TRBV14, with unresolved D. Trimming shortened V by 0 bases and J by 4 bases, and 9 bases separated the two germline ends. Germline lookup yields CDR1 SGHDN and CDR2 FVKESK. This CDR3 contains 14 residues.

The chain combines TRBV6-5 with TRBJ2-1, with D uncertain. Germline V gene data show CDR1 as MNHEY and CDR2 as SVGAGI. This CDR3 spans 16 amino acids. Trimming took off 2 bases at V and 2 bases at J, with 13 bases between the two ends. CDR3 sequence reads: CASSYGLQSAYNEQFF. Here the CDR3 DNA reads TGTGCCAGCAGTTACGGTCTACAGTCTGCCTACAATGAGCAGTTCTTC.

The chain employs TRBV19 and TRBJ1-1; perhaps TRBD1 as D (5 bases). V shed 7 bases and J shed 2 bases, with 14 bases lying between them. The CDR3 totals 14 residues. Germline V gene lookup returns CDR1 LNHDA and CDR2 SQIVND (reference sequence). The CDR3 reads CASTPGRENTEAFF. CDR3 sequence (DNA): TGTGCCAGTACCCCGGGACGGGAAAACACTGAAGCTTTCTTT.